This TCR beta chain was documented in a study of blood T cell repertoires in COVID-19. This CDR3 is built from 17 residues. Germline V gene sequence: CDR1 SGHRS, CDR2 YFSETQ. The V segment lost 3 bases and the J segment 6 bases; nucleotides outside the gene matches: 10. Produced via immunoSEQ multiplex PCR; TCRdb's table is partial and in-frame only. This table holds hundreds of thousands of clones, roughly nine tenths found once. This TCR derives from a woman under 30 who had recovered from COVID-19. The chain is built from TRBV5-1 and TRBJ2-3, with 13 bases that match TRBD2. The sample consisted of PBMCs or T cells enriched from blood (not recorded which). This CDR3 is CASSSTWTSGGWDTQYF. The CDR3 DNA reads TGCGCCAGCAGCTCCACCTGGACTAGCGGGGGTTGGGATACGCAGTATTTT. Complete variable domain (other parts from reference TRBV5-1 and TRBJ2-3): KAGVTQTPRYLIKTRGQQVTLSCSPISGHRSVSWYQQTPGQGLQFLFEYFSETQRNKGNFPGRFSGRQFSNSRSEMNVSTLELGDSALYLCASSSTWTSGGWDTQYFGPGTRLTVL.